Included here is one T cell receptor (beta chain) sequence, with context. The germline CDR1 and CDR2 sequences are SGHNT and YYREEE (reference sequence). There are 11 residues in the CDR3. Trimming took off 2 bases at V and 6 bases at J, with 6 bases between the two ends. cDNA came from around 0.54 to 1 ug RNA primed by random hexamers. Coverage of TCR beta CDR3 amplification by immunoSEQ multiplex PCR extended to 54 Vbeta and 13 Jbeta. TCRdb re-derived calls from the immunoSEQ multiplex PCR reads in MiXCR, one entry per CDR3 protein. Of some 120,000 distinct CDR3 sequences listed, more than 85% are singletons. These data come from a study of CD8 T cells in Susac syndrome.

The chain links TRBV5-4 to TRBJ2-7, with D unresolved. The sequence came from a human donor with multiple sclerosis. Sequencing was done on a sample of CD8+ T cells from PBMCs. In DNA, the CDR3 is TGTGCCAGCAGCTTACAGAGCGAGCAGTACTTC. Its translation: CASSLQSEQYF.